The clone carrying this TCR beta chain has more than one count but fewer than ten. This entry comes from a study of blood T cells in healthy people across ages. The V gene's germline CDR1 is MNHEY and CDR2 SVGEGT. V gave up 6 bases and J gave up 0 bases, with 14 bases separating them. The CDR3 runs 15 residues. A second roughly 6 to 11 cycle PCR used barcoded and J-beta primers. TCRdb independently ran MiXCR on the 5' RACE reads; one entry per CDR3 protein. The repertoire has hundreds of thousands of distinct CDR3 sequences, 20% to 30% of them found once; the top ten carry 9.4%. A further study also used this sample, focusing on T cells of mothers and their children. This second study notes: Added by the second PCR's M1S primer were sample barcodes and 2-4 random nucleotides.

The TCR comes from a boy younger than 18 in good health. J is TRBJ1-2 and V is TRBV6-2 or TRBV6-3, with D possibly TRBD1 on 6 matching bases. The sequencing sample was made of blood. The CDR3 nucleotides read TGTGCCAGCAGCTCCCCGGACAGATCTAACTATGGCTACACCTTC. It is translated as CASSSPDRSNYGYTF.